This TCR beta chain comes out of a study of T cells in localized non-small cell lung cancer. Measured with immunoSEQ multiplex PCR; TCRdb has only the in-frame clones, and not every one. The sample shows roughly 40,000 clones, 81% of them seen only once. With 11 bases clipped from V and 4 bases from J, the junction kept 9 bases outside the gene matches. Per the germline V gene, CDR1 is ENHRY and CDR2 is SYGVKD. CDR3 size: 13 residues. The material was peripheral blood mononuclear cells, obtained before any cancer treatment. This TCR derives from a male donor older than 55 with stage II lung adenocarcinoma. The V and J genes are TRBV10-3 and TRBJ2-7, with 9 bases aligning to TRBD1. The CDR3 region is CASRQGVLYEQYF. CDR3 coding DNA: TGTGCCTCCCGACAGGGGGTTCTGTACGAGCAGTACTTC.